Listed below are T cell receptor beta chains from one sample, sequenced in a study of response to subunit inactivated influenza vaccine. Using its own MiXCR run on the RT-PCR reads, TCRdb lists one record per CDR3 protein. The repertoire holds some 850,000 distinct CDR3 sequences, with less than 20% as singletons. The sample here was PBMCs from blood, taken around 5 days after vaccination. These receptors were obtained from a man between 50 and 59 years old who received an inactivated influenza vaccine. Both conserved end residues are part of each CDR3. The D gene is left open where the match is weak. Clone sizes are given selectively: once, few, many, or a class where the clone is expanded.

NA	TRBV20-1	few	TRBJ2-3	CSARLRADTQYF	TGCAGTGCCCGGCTGCGGGCAGATACGCAGTATTTT
NA	TRBV29-1	few	TRBJ2-5	CSGGTSATQYF	TGCAGCGGAGGGACTTCAGCGACCCAGTACTTC
NA	TRBV2	few	TRBJ2-7	CATTVTYEQYF	TGTGCCACCACAGTTACCTACGAGCAGTACTTC
NA	TRBV7-2	NA	TRBJ2-5	CASSFRPGGWETQYF	TGTGCCAGCAGCTTTCGTCCGGGGGGCTGGGAGACCCAGTACTTC
NA	TRBV29-1	NA	TRBJ2-3	CSVRDEISTDTQYF	TGCAGCGTCCGGGACGAAATTTCAACAGATACGCAGTATTTT
NA	TRBV9	NA	TRBJ2-2	CASSGWGTGELFF	TGTGCCAGCAGCGGGTGGGGCACCGGGGAGCTGTTTTTT
NA	TRBV5-1	NA	TRBJ1-2	CASSLQATLGYTF	TGCGCCAGCAGCCTGCAGGCGACTCTAGGCTACACCTTC
NA	TRBV6-5	NA	TRBJ2-7	CASSYSKRPSYEQYF	TGTGCCAGCAGTTACTCGAAACGGCCCTCCTACGAGCAGTACTTC
NA	TRBV4-3	few	TRBJ2-1	CASSGTTRGSHPYNEQFF	TGCGCCAGCAGCGGGACGACTCGGGGGAGCCACCCCTACAATGAGCAGTTCTTC
NA	TRBV7-9	once	TRBJ1-1	CASSRITFKENTEAFF	TGTGCCAGCAGCCGTATAACCTTCAAGGAGAACACTGAAGCTTTCTTT
NA	TRBV7-9	few	TRBJ2-1	CASSPRPGYNEQFF	TGTGCCAGCAGCCCCCGTCCGGGATACAATGAGCAGTTCTTC
NA	TRBV6-5	NA	TRBJ1-1	CASSYGQTTEAFF	TGTGCCAGCAGTTACGGGCAGACCACTGAAGCTTTCTTT
NA	TRBV29-1	NA	TRBJ1-1	CSVRVEREAFF	TGCAGCGTTCGAGTTGAGCGTGAAGCTTTCTTT
TRBD2	TRBV12-3/TRBV12-4	NA	TRBJ2-3	CASSFTGTSGRGDTQYF	TGTGCCAGCAGTTTTACAGGGACTAGCGGGAGAGGAGATACGCAGTATTTT
NA	TRBV3-1	NA	TRBJ1-1	CASSPGIGGTEAFF	TGTGCCAGCAGTCCAGGGATCGGGGGCACTGAAGCTTTCTTT
TRBD2	TRBV5-1	NA	TRBJ2-3	CASSLSAKAGVGTDTQYF	TGCGCCAGCAGCTTGTCAGCAAAGGCGGGAGTTGGCACAGATACGCAGTATTTT
NA	TRBV12-3/TRBV12-4	many	TRBJ1-1	CASSFGGPNTEAFF	TGTGCCAGCAGTTTCGGGGGTCCGAACACTGAAGCTTTCTTT
TRBD2	TRBV4-2	few	TRBJ2-7	CASSQDLGGRPYEQYF	TGTGCCAGCAGCCAAGATTTAGGCGGGAGACCCTACGAGCAGTACTTC
NA	TRBV10-3	many	TRBJ2-7	CAISETVYEQYF	TGTGCCATCAGTGAGACGGTCTACGAGCAGTACTTC
NA	TRBV7-2	NA	TRBJ2-3	CASSTHLGGRTASGKNGGDTQYF	TGTGCCAGCAGCACCCACCTGGGGGGGCGGACGGCTAGCGGCAAGAACGGCGGGGATACGCAGTATTTT
NA	TRBV5-5	NA	TRBJ1-1	CASSLFGAPEAFF	TGTGCCAGCAGCTTGTTCGGGGCCCCTGAAGCTTTCTTT
NA	TRBV12-3/TRBV12-4	NA	TRBJ2-3	CASRKPGFTDTQYF	TGTGCCAGCAGAAAGCCGGGATTCACAGATACGCAGTATTTT
NA	TRBV4-3	NA	TRBJ1-2	CASSQGASVNYGYTF	TGCGCCAGCAGCCAAGGGGCCTCAGTGAACTATGGCTACACCTTC
NA	TRBV28	NA	TRBJ2-1	CASSLLRDLLAYNEQFF	TGTGCCAGCAGTTTACTCCGCGACCTCTTGGCGTACAATGAGCAGTTCTTC
NA	TRBV3-1	NA	TRBJ2-3	CASSQMGGSTDTQYF	TGTGCCAGCAGTCAGATGGGGGGCAGCACAGATACGCAGTATTTT
TRBD2	TRBV12-3/TRBV12-4	NA	TRBJ2-3	CASRLTSGGVNTQYF	TGTGCCAGCAGGCTAACTAGCGGGGGAGTGAATACGCAGTATTTT
TRBD2	TRBV11-3	NA	TRBJ2-7	CASPYWTSYYYEQYF	TGTGCCAGCCCCTATTGGACTAGCTATTACTACGAGCAGTACTTC
NA	TRBV6-1	NA	TRBJ2-1	CASTQRSVTNEQFF	TGTGCCAGCACGCAAAGATCTGTTACGAATGAGCAGTTCTTC
NA	TRBV7-9	NA	TRBJ1-2	CASGTDGYTF	TGTGCCAGCGGAACCGATGGCTACACCTTC
TRBD2	TRBV24-1	NA	TRBJ2-5	CATSDTSGGVQETQYF	TGTGCCACCAGTGATACTAGCGGGGGGGTACAAGAGACCCAGTACTTC
TRBD2	TRBV12-3/TRBV12-4	NA	TRBJ2-1	CASSPIAGAPYNEQFF	TGTGCCAGCAGTCCTATAGCGGGAGCCCCCTACAATGAGCAGTTCTTC
NA	TRBV4-3	NA	TRBJ2-7	CAGSQEGGEVDEQYF	TGCGCCGGCAGCCAAGAGGGCGGTGAGGTAGACGAGCAGTACTTC
NA	TRBV3-1	NA	TRBJ1-2	CASSQGGPASTF	TGTGCCAGCAGCCAAGGGGGGCCCGCTAGCACCTTC
TRBD2	TRBV20-1	NA	TRBJ2-1	CSAISGSHLVEQFF	TGCAGTGCTATTAGCGGGAGTCATTTAGTTGAGCAGTTCTTC
TRBD2	TRBV29-1	few	TRBJ2-1	CSVEGGELAGAYLEQFF	TGCAGCGTTGAAGGGGGCGAACTAGCGGGCGCGTACCTTGAGCAGTTCTTC
NA	TRBV29-1	NA	TRBJ2-5	CSVDNAGLQETQYF	TGCAGCGTTGACAACGCTGGATTGCAAGAGACCCAGTACTTC
TRBD1	TRBV7-7	NA	TRBJ2-5	CASSLAGGTGGETQYF	TGTGCTAGCAGCTTAGCCGGAGGGACAGGGGGGGAGACCCAGTACTTC
NA	TRBV5-8	NA	TRBJ2-7	CASREYEQYF	TGTGCCAGCAGGGAATACGAGCAGTACTTC
TRBD2	TRBV11-2	NA	TRBJ2-1	CASSPSGGANEQFF	TGTGCCAGCAGCCCTAGCGGGGGGGCAAATGAGCAGTTCTTC
NA	TRBV5-1	NA	TRBJ2-3	CASRTATASTDTQYF	TGCGCCAGCAGAACGGCTACCGCTAGCACAGATACGCAGTATTTT
TRBD2	TRBV6-2/TRBV6-3	NA	TRBJ2-3	CASRRTKRGSTDTQYF	TGTGCCAGCAGACGAACAAAGCGGGGGAGCACAGATACGCAGTATTTT
NA	TRBV4-3	NA	TRBJ1-6	CASSQEPQGNSPLHF	TGCGCCAGCAGCCAAGAACCCCAGGGTAATTCACCCCTCCACTTT
NA	TRBV20-1	few	TRBJ2-2	CSASPGPLTGELFF	TGCAGTGCTAGCCCGGGACCGTTGACCGGGGAGCTGTTTTTT
TRBD1	TRBV6-2/TRBV6-3	NA	TRBJ2-3	CASSYAGGASTDTQYF	TGTGCCAGCAGTTACGCAGGGGGCGCCAGCACAGATACGCAGTATTTT
NA	TRBV4-2	few	TRBJ2-7	CASSQGYGTQAFDEQYF	TGTGCCAGCAGCCAAGGGTACGGGACTCAAGCTTTCGACGAGCAGTACTTC
TRBD1	TRBV25-1	few	TRBJ1-1	CASSDRTGGYTEAFF	TGTGCCAGCAGTGATCGGACAGGGGGGTACACTGAAGCTTTCTTT
NA	TRBV12-3/TRBV12-4	NA	TRBJ1-5	CASSFRGGRLNQPQHF	TGTGCCAGCAGTTTTAGGGGGGGCAGGTTGAATCAGCCCCAGCATTTT
NA	TRBV20-1	many	TRBJ2-1	CSAPTALYNEQFF	TGCAGTGCCCCAACTGCGCTTTACAATGAGCAGTTCTTC
NA	TRBV4-2	NA	TRBJ1-5	CASSQYDGQPQHF	TGTGCCAGCAGCCAATACGACGGTCAGCCCCAGCATTTT
NA	TRBV11-2	few	TRBJ2-7	CASSPRAGRSYEQYF	TGTGCCAGCAGCCCCCGAGCGGGCAGGTCCTACGAGCAGTACTTC
TRBD1	TRBV29-1	few	TRBJ2-7	CSVEDHRGSSYEQYF	TGCAGCGTTGAAGATCACAGGGGGAGCTCCTACGAGCAGTACTTC
NA	TRBV5-1	NA	TRBJ2-2	CASTRAGVTDAGELFF	TGCGCCAGCACCCGAGCGGGCGTAACCGACGCCGGGGAGCTGTTTTTT
NA	TRBV20-1	many	TRBJ2-7	CSARSPINYEQYF	TGCAGTGCTAGGTCCCCTATTAACTACGAGCAGTACTTC
NA	TRBV20-1	NA	TRBJ1-1	CSADSRGGQAFF	TGCAGTGCTGACTCAAGAGGGGGTCAAGCTTTCTTT
TRBD1	TRBV6-1	few	TRBJ2-1	CASSGQGLAEQFF	TGTGCCAGCAGTGGACAGGGATTAGCTGAGCAGTTCTTC